The 26 T cell receptor beta chains reported below all come from one sample, sequenced in a study of blood T cell repertoires in COVID-19 (TCRdb year 2020). The method was the immunoSEQ multiplex PCR assay. TCRdb mirrors the immuneACCESS table, restricted to in-frame sequences. Some clones are absent from its copies; in checked studies, under half trace to an unresolved V gene, and the reason for the others is unknown. Recorded for this sample are over 35,000 clones; 75% to 90% of them occurred a single time. Of the sample, 35% to 50% falls within the top ten clones. What was sequenced was peripheral blood. Every receptor here comes from a man aged 55-75 years with active or convalescent COVID-19.

This clone was observed a few times. The V call is TRBV30, the J call TRBJ1-6, with no clear D. V shed 3 bases and J shed 0 bases, with 9 bases lying between them. The germline CDR1 and CDR2 sequences are GTSNPN and SVGIG (reference sequence). The CDR3 totals 15 residues. Written as DNA, the CDR3 is TGTGCCTGGAGAGGAGGAAGCTCCTATAATTCACCCCTCCACTTT. Its translation is CAWRGGSSYNSPLHF.

V and J are TRBV28 and TRBJ1-5; no definite D call. Germline V CDR1 and CDR2: MDHEN, SYDVKM. Trimming pared 10 bases from V and 5 bases from J, leaving 15 bases between. CDR3 length: 13 amino acids. The CDR3 reads CATRGSSYQPQHF. DNA for the CDR3: TGTGCCACCAGAGGGAGCAGCTATCAGCCCCAGCATTTT.

CDR3 DNA sequence: TGTGCCACCAGCAGAGAAACGGGCGGGAAAGAGACCCAGTACTTC. The encoded protein is CATSRETGGKETQYF. This rearrangement joins TRBV15 to TRBJ2-5, with D possibly being TRBD2 (6 bases). The CDR3 has 15 residues. Germline V gene data show CDR1 as LNHNV and CDR2 as YYDKDF (reference sequence). V lost 0 bases and J lost 3, with 11 bases in between.

This clone was picked up one time. V and J are TRBV18 and TRBJ1-3; 8 bases align to TRBD1. Germline values: CDR1 KGHSH, CDR2 LQKENI. This CDR3 comprises 16 residues. The trim removed 2 bases at V and 3 bases at J, leaving 6 bases unmatched. The CDR3 DNA reads as TGTGCCAGCTCACCAGTGACAGGGGTCTATGGAAACACCATATATTTT. Translated: CASSPVTGVYGNTIYF.

This chain uses TRBV6-5 with TRBJ2-5; D may be TRBD2 (7 bases). Germline V gene lookup returns CDR1 MNHEY and CDR2 SVGAGI. The ends were cut back, 7 bases at V and 4 bases at J, with 16 bases in the middle. CDR3 length: 14 amino acids. The CDR3 loop is CASKISAGAETQYF. DNA for the CDR3: TGTGCCAGCAAGATTTCGGCGGGGGCAGAGACCCAGTACTTC.

This chain joins TRBV5-1 and TRBJ1-1; 11 bases agree with TRBD1. Looked up from germline, CDR1 is SGHRS and CDR2 is YFSETQ. V gave up 4 bases and J gave up 5 bases; unmatched junction bases: 4. This CDR3 comprises 14 residues. The CDR3 DNA follows: TGCGCCAGCAGCCTAGGGGACAGGGGGACTGAAGCTTTCTTT. This encodes CASSLGDRGTEAFF.

V gene TRBV30 combines with J gene TRBJ1-2; D ambiguous. Germline V gene data show CDR1 as GTSNPN and CDR2 as SVGIG (reference sequence). The CDR3 covers 12 residues. V gave up 4 bases and J gave up 6 bases, with 12 bases separating them. In nucleotides, the CDR3 is TGTGCCTGGATGAGGATCGCAGATGGCTACACCTTC. Translation gives CAWMRIADGYTF.

This clone occurred once. The chain combines TRBV15 with TRBJ2-7; 8 positions agree with TRBD2. After removal of 9 bases from V and 3 bases from J, the junction contained 7 bases not matched to a gene. The CDR3 totals 13 residues. Germline CDR1 is LNHNV and CDR2 is YYDKDF (reference sequence). For the CDR3, the DNA is TGTGCCACAAGCCCGGGACTAGTCTACGAGCAGTACGTC. It yields the protein CATSPGLVYEQYV.

The V call is TRBV5-1, the J call TRBJ1-5; D might be TRBD1 (6 bases). Germline V gene data show CDR1 as SGHRS and CDR2 as YFSETQ. Trimming cost V 7 bases and J 9 bases, with 17 bases left between them. CDR3 length equals 13 residues. Here the CDR3 DNA reads TGCGCCAGCTCACTCACACTCAGGGGGCCCCAGCATTTT. Its protein is CASSLTLRGPQHF.

There are a few counts of this clone. The rearrangement links TRBV5-5 to TRBJ1-2, with TRBD1 identical over 12 bases. Per the germline V gene, CDR1 is SGHKS and CDR2 is YYEKEE (reference sequence). This CDR3 comprises 17 residues. V lost 4 bases and J lost 7; bases outside the gene matches: 14. CDR3 residues: CASSPHPGQGARGGYTF. The CDR3, as DNA: TGTGCCAGCAGCCCTCACCCGGGACAGGGGGCGCGTGGTGGCTACACCTTC.

The CDR3 spells CASSSTPGLANEQYV. Written as DNA, the CDR3 is TGTGCCAGCAGTTCTACTCCCGGACTAGCGAACGAGCAGTACGTC. V and J are TRBV6-2 or TRBV6-3 and TRBJ2-7; 9 bases are a match to TRBD2. CDR1 is MNHEY and CDR2 is SVGEGT in the germline V gene. The CDR3 is made up of 15 amino acids. V shed 4 bases, J shed 5 bases, and the junction held 9 bases outside the gene matches.

This chain joins TRBV5-1 and TRBJ2-3; TRBD2 aligns across 9 bases. Trimming took 1 base from V and 0 from J; bases not matched to a gene: 18. The CDR3 loop spans 21 amino acids. Looked up from germline, CDR1 is SGHRS and CDR2 is YFSETQ. The CDR3 DNA sequence: TGCGCCAGCAGCTTGAGAGGTGCGGGAGGGCCCGCTTTTCCTAGCACAGATACGCAGTATTTT. It yields the protein CASSLRGAGGPAFPSTDTQYF.

The chain is built from TRBV24-1 and TRBJ2-3, with D unresolved. Per the germline V gene, CDR1 is KGHDR and CDR2 is SFDVKD. The ends were cut back, 12 bases at V and 2 bases at J, with 26 bases in the middle. The CDR3 covers 17 residues. CDR3 residues: CAAPPSGPWFFTDTQYF. In DNA, the CDR3 is TGTGCCGCCCCACCCAGTGGTCCTTGGTTCTTCACAGATACGCAGTATTTT.

This clone was found a few times. The rearrangement uses TRBV2 and TRBJ1-1; 8 bases align to TRBD1. The CDR3 runs 16 residues. Germline loops: CDR1 SNHLY, CDR2 FYNNEI. Unmatched junction bases numbered 12, after V lost 8 bases and J lost 1 base. The CDR3 reads CASSLPQGASNTEAFF. The CDR3 DNA sequence: TGTGCCAGCTCCCTACCGCAGGGGGCCTCGAACACTGAAGCTTTCTTT.

V usage is TRBV4-3 and J usage is TRBJ1-1, with 9 bases identical to TRBD1. The germline V gene encodes CDR1 LGHNA and CDR2 YSLEER. Trimming took 2 bases from V and 4 from J; bases not matched to a gene: 5. This CDR3 is 15 amino acids long. CDR3 residues: CASSQSPTGGTEAFF. Written as DNA, the CDR3 is TGCGCCAGCAGCCAATCGCCGACAGGGGGCACTGAAGCTTTCTTT.

The sample holds a few counts of this clone. The chain combines TRBV28 with TRBJ2-7, with D perhaps matching TRBD1 (6 bases). Germline V CDR1 and CDR2: MDHEN, SYDVKM. This CDR3 comprises 17 residues. The V and J ends lost 2 bases and 2 bases respectively, with 19 bases between them. CDR3 DNA: TGTGCCAGCAGTTTACCCAGGACAGCCCGGGGTCCCTACGAGCAGTACGTC. This gives the protein CASSLPRTARGPYEQYV.

This chain joins TRBV28 and TRBJ1-6; possibly TRBD1 for D (6 bases). The length of the CDR3 is 15 residues. Germline CDR1 and CDR2: MDHEN and SYDVKM. Trimming shortened V by 10 bases and J by 4 bases, and 17 bases separated the two germline ends. The CDR3 DNA follows: TGTGCCACACAGTTTAACAGGGATTATAATTCACCCCTCCACTTT. Protein product: CATQFNRDYNSPLHF.

Here the CDR3 DNA reads TGTGCCAGCAAGAGGAATGAAAAACTGTTTTTT. Protein sequence: CASKRNEKLFF. The chain carries TRBV28 and TRBJ1-4; D uncertain. The germline V gene has CDR1 MDHEN and CDR2 SYDVKM. V lost 7 bases and J 5 bases, leaving 5 bases between the germline ends. CDR3 length equals 11 residues.

The chain uses TRBV5-1 and TRBJ2-3, with D possibly TRBD1 on 6 matching bases. V was clipped by 0 bases and J by 3 bases, with 11 bases between them. This CDR3 comprises 15 residues. The germline CDR1 and CDR2 sequences are SGHRS and YFSETQ. CDR3 sequence reads: CASSLAHRETDTQYF. The DNA for the CDR3 is TGCGCCAGCAGCTTGGCCCACAGGGAAACAGATACGCAGTATTTT.

V gene TRBV12-5 combines with J gene TRBJ2-1; D might be TRBD2 (5 bases). CDR3 length equals 14 residues. Germline CDR1 is LGHNT and CDR2 is FRNRAP. V was shortened by 5 bases and J by 4 bases, with 12 bases between the two germline ends. The CDR3 DNA reads as TGTGCTAGTGGTCCTAGCAGGAGTTACAATGAGCAGTTCTTC. This translates into CASGPSRSYNEQFF.

The chain links TRBV6-5 to TRBJ1-6; TRBD1 agrees at 7 bases. From germline, CDR1 is MNHEY and CDR2 SVGAGI. V lost 7 bases and J lost 6; bases outside the gene matches: 9. The CDR3 covers 15 residues. The CDR3 nucleotides are TGTGCCAGCAAAGGGGGCTCGAGGTCTAATTCACCCCTCCACTTT. Its translation: CASKGGSRSNSPLHF.

This clone was detected once. The J gene is TRBJ2-1, the V gene TRBV29-1; TRBD1 agrees at 10 bases. This CDR3 has 14 residues. With V trimmed by 0 bases and J by 12 bases, 8 bases remained unmatched. Germline V lookup: CDR1 SQVTM, CDR2 ANQGSEA. This CDR3 is CSVEELGQGRGQFF. Here the CDR3 DNA reads TGCAGCGTTGAAGAGTTGGGACAGGGGAGGGGGCAGTTCTTC.

V gene TRBV12-3 or TRBV12-4 combines with J gene TRBJ2-5; no clear D. Trimming took 8 bases from V and 5 from J, leaving 12 bases between them. CDR3 length: 12 residues. The CDR3 DNA is TGTGCCAGCGCTGGGCCATCGGAGACCCAGTACTTC. Protein product: CASAGPSETQYF.

The chain links TRBV27 to TRBJ2-3; weak D call: TRBD1 (5 bases). Trimming pared 6 bases from V and 2 bases from J, leaving 15 bases between. The germline gives CDR1 MNHEY, CDR2 SMNVEV (reference sequence). This CDR3 is 15 amino acids long. CDR3 sequence: CASSSPRGYTDTQYF. DNA for the CDR3: TGTGCCAGCAGCTCACCTAGGGGTTACACAGATACGCAGTATTTT.

The V call is TRBV7-9, the J call TRBJ2-2; 11 bases map to TRBD2. CDR3 length: 18 residues. The V gene end was trimmed by 5 bases and the J gene end by 3 bases; junction bases not matched to a gene: 11. In germline, CDR1 is SEHNR, CDR2 FQNEAQ (reference sequence). The CDR3: CASSREGSLAGDTGELFF. In DNA form, the CDR3 reads TGTGCCAGCAGCCGTGAGGGGTCACTAGCGGGAGACACCGGGGAGCTGTTTTTT.

This chain joins TRBV7-9 and TRBJ1-3; D is possibly TRBD1 (6 bases). V lost 3 bases, J lost 1 base, and 7 bases lay in between. CDR1 is SEHNR and CDR2 is FQNEAQ in the germline V gene (reference sequence). This CDR3 spans 14 amino acids. The CDR3 here is CASSLGASGNTIYF. CDR3 nucleotides: TGTGCCAGCAGCTTGGGGGCTTCTGGAAACACCATATATTTT.